This T cell receptor (beta chain) is drawn from a study of T-cell memory formation after mild COVID-19. Findings and limits, study-wide: Balance between CD4 and CD8 was seen in clones contracting day 15 to 85, and a CD4+ lean was seen in later expanders.

This clonotype has only a few counts. The antigen remains unidentified. TCRdb reprocessed the 5' RACE reads with MiXCR, giving one entry per CDR3 protein. There are 250,000 to 300,000 distinct CDR3 sequences in the sample; under 8.5% occur only once, and around a fifth lies in the top ten. CDR3 length equals 14 residues. V dropped 2 bases and J dropped 1 base, with 8 bases sitting between them. CDR1 and CDR2 (germline): MGHRA, YSYEKL. This sequence originates from a man between 18 and 35 years old who had mild COVID-19 (a few samples of this study predate the infection). Cell type and time point are not known. Material for sequencing was PBMCs or a T cell subset sorted from them (not recorded which). The rearrangement joins TRBV4-1 to TRBJ1-1; no reliable D call. CDR3 sequence (DNA): TGCGCCAGCAGCCAATTGAGGGAGAACACTGAAGCTTTCTTT. It encodes CASSQLRENTEAFF.